This TCR beta chain appears in the sequencing data of a study of blood T cell repertoires in COVID-19. Whole-study context: T cells, B-cell-depleted T cells, or PBMCs provided the cDNA or gDNA that served as material.

Repertoires were generated with immunoSEQ multiplex PCR, while TCRdb's copy carries only in-frame clones and drops some. Seen here are about 200,000 clones, 70% to 90% observed once, and the top ten hold about 4.5%. The CDR3 totals 15 residues. CDR1 is LNHDA, CDR2 SQIVND, per germline (reference sequence). V trimming: 4 bases; J trimming: 4 bases; junction bases outside the gene matches: 9. Participants, 18 to 89 years old, spanned 24 US areas. Assignment of participants to cohorts was predicated upon participant-reported clinical history. Individuals in the exposed group had encountered a COVID-19 case within 2 weeks preceding study entry.

Sequenced material: PBMCs or T cells enriched from blood (not recorded which). J is TRBJ1-1 and V is TRBV19, with 7 bases that match TRBD1. This TCR derives from a woman in her twenties or thirties who had been exposed to COVID-19. The CDR3 nucleotides read TGTGCCAGTAGTACCGGGACAGATGTTGGCACTGAAGCTTTCTTT. Protein product: CASSTGTDVGTEAFF.